This passage covers 5 T cell receptor beta chains from one sample sequenced in a study of monozygotic twins with inflammatory bowel disease. With the 5' RACE reads reprocessed, TCRdb shows one record per CDR3 protein and no DNA. The sample data list roughly 170,000 distinct CDR3 sequences. The sample was blood. The receptors originated from a human donor with ulcerative colitis or Crohn's disease, or a healthy co-twin of an affected twin (not recorded which).

This chain connects TRBV24-1 to TRBJ2-3. Germline V gene sequence: CDR1 KGHDR, CDR2 SFDVKD. The CDR3 totals 12 residues. CDR3 sequence: CATSASTDTQYF.

This chain connects TRBV3-1 to TRBJ2-6. CDR3 length: 13 residues. CDR1 and CDR2 from the germline V gene are LGHDT and YNNKEL (reference sequence). This CDR3 reads CASTPVGANVLTF.

The chain is built from TRBV13 and TRBJ2-4; TCRdb picks TRBD1, but there is no DNA to check that call. Germline V lookup: CDR1 PRHDT, CDR2 FYEKMQ (reference sequence). The CDR3 sequence is 14 residues long. The CDR3 sequence is CASSSRQVGNIQYF.

The chain recombines TRBV12-3 or TRBV12-4 with TRBJ2-1; TCRdb's D call of TRBD1 is untestable without DNA. The CDR3 has 14 residues. This chain's CDR3 is CASSLRDRIAGQFF.

The V call is TRBV4-1, the J call TRBJ1-1. Germline V CDR1 and CDR2: MGHRA, YSYEKL. The CDR3 covers 15 residues. The CDR3 sequence: CASSQVELRPFEAFF.